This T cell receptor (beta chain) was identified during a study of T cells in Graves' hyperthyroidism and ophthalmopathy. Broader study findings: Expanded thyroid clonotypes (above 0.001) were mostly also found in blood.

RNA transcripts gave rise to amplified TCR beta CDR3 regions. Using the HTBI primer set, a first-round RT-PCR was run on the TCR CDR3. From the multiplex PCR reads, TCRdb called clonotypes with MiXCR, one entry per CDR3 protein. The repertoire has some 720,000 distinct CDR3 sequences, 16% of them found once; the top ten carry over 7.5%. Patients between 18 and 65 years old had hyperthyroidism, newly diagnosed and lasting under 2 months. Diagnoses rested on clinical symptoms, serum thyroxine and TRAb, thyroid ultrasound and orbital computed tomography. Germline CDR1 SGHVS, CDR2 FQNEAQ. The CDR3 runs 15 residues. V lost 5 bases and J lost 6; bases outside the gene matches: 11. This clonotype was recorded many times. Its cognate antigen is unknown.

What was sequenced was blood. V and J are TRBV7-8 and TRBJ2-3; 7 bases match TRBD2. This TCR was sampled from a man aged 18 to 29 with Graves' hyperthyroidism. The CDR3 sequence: CASSRQPGLRDTQYF. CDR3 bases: TGTGCCAGCAGCAGACAACCGGGACTAAGGGATACGCAGTATTTT. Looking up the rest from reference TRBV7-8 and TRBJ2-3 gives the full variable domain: GAGVSQSPRYKVAKRGQDVALRCDPISGHVSLFWYQQALGQGPEFLTYFQNEAQLDKSGLPSDRFFAERPEGSVSTLKIQRTQQEDSAVYLCASSRQPGLRDTQYFGPGTRLTVL.